Following are 30 T cell receptor beta chains from one sample sequenced in a study of blood T cell repertoires in COVID-19. Here immunoSEQ multiplex PCR was the method, and the copy in TCRdb shows in-frame clones only, minus some. This table has about 140,000 clones, approximately 86% appearing once. Material: peripheral blood. These receptors were taken from a human donor in a cohort sampled during active COVID-19.

Written as DNA, the CDR3 is TGTGCCAGCAGTTTATCCCAGACAGGGAGGACAGATACGCAGTATTTT. This gives the protein CASSLSQTGRTDTQYF. The chain links TRBV28 to TRBJ2-3; D is perhaps TRBD1 (7 bases). Trimming cost V 1 base and J 3 bases, with 14 bases left between them. Germline loops: CDR1 MDHEN, CDR2 SYDVKM. The CDR3 runs 16 residues.

The rearrangement joins TRBV27 to TRBJ2-1; TRBD2 might be the D (7 bases). Germline V gene data show CDR1 as MNHEY and CDR2 as SMNVEV (reference sequence). The CDR3 spans 19 residues. Trimming removed 6 bases from V and 0 bases from J, with 24 bases in between. The DNA of the CDR3 is TGTGCCAGCAGCTTCCCTTCTGACCGCGGGGGCAGCTCCTACAATGAGCAGTTCTTC. Translation: CASSFPSDRGGSSYNEQFF.

This clone was counted a few times. The chain joins TRBV11-2 to TRBJ2-4; D is unresolved. The V gene's germline CDR1 is SGHAT and CDR2 FQNNGV. V was trimmed by 6 bases and J by 0 bases, leaving 9 bases between them. This CDR3 has 14 residues. This chain's CDR3 is CASSSRIAKNIQYF. The CDR3 DNA reads TGTGCCAGCAGTTCGAGAATAGCCAAAAACATTCAGTACTTC.

On this clone itself: Other nucleotide sequences from this sample produce the same CDR3. The chain employs TRBV2 and TRBJ1-4; 7 positions agree with TRBD1. J lost 0 bases, V lost 6 bases, and 4 bases had no gene match. Germline V gene lookup returns CDR1 SNHLY and CDR2 FYNNEI. This CDR3 comprises 15 residues. The CDR3 DNA follows: TGTGCCAGCAGAACAGACAGGGCAACTAATGAAAAACTGTTTTTT. Translating it yields CASRTDRATNEKLFF.

The chain links TRBV19 to TRBJ2-7; possibly TRBD2 for D (6 bases). The CDR3 extends over 14 amino acids. Deletions cut 2 bases from V and 0 bases from J, with 8 bases between. CDR1 and CDR2 (germline): LNHDA, SQIVND (reference sequence). In nucleotides, the CDR3 is TGTGCCAGTAGTATACCGACTAGCTCCTACGAGCAGTACTTC. Translating it yields CASSIPTSSYEQYF.

The rearrangement links TRBV27 to TRBJ1-5, with TRBD1 as a possible D gene (5 bases). This CDR3 is 15 amino acids long. Germline V CDR1 and CDR2: MNHEY, SMNVEV (reference sequence). Trimming took 2 bases from V and 3 from J, leaving 11 bases between them. This CDR3 is CASSLTPGPNQPQHF. Written as DNA, the CDR3 is TGTGCCAGCAGTTTAACTCCAGGGCCCAATCAGCCCCAGCATTTT.

The chain links TRBV5-5 to TRBJ2-7; TRBD1 agrees at 8 bases. The CDR3 length is 16 residues. CDR1 is SGHKS and CDR2 is YYEKEE in the germline V gene (reference sequence). V trimming: 0 bases; J trimming: 2 bases; junction bases outside the gene matches: 7. CDR3 nucleotide sequence: TGTGCCAGCAGCTTGGGGCCGGACAGGGCGACCTACGAGCAGTACTTC. It encodes CASSLGPDRATYEQYF.

In DNA form, the CDR3 reads TGTGCCAGCAGCCAGGGTGGAGAACCCAAAAACATTCAGTACTTC. This sequence encodes CASSQGGEPKNIQYF. The J gene is TRBJ2-4, the V gene TRBV3-1 (or the pseudogene TRBV3-2); no clear D gene. Germline CDR1 LGHDT, CDR2 YNNKEL (reference sequence). The V end lost 3 bases, the J end lost 2 bases, and 11 bases lay between the germline ends. CDR3 length: 15 amino acids.

This clone was counted a few times. The chain couples TRBV30 to TRBJ1-5; D perhaps matches TRBD1 (6 bases). This CDR3 contains 13 residues. V lost 2 bases to trimming and J lost 5 bases, with 10 bases between them. CDR1 GTSNPN and CDR2 SVGIG come from the germline V gene (reference sequence). The DNA for the CDR3 is TGTGCCTGGAGTACAGGGATCGATCAGCCCCAGCATTTT. Translated, it gives CAWSTGIDQPQHF.

This clone was picked up one time. This sequence joins TRBV6-6 and TRBJ1-5, with TRBD1 as a possible D gene (6 bases). V lost 6 bases and J lost 3, with 18 bases in between. Germline CDR1 reads MNHNY; CDR2 reads SVGAGI (reference sequence). The CDR3 runs 16 residues. The DNA of the CDR3 is TGTGCCAGCAGCCTACTGGCGCCAGGGGTCAATCAGCCCCAGCATTTT. Translating gives CASSLLAPGVNQPQHF.

V gene TRBV3-1 (or the pseudogene TRBV3-2) combines with J gene TRBJ2-3; 7 bases fit TRBD1. Unmatched junction bases numbered 8, after V lost 6 bases and J lost 5 bases. Per the germline V gene, CDR1 is LGHDT and CDR2 is YNNKEL (reference sequence). CDR3 length equals 14 residues. CDR3 residues: CASSETGRVDTQYF. DNA of the CDR3: TGTGCCAGCAGTGAGACAGGGAGAGTAGATACGCAGTATTTT.

The genes are TRBV2 and TRBJ2-3; unclear D gene. The CDR3 runs to 14 residues. Between the trimmed V and J ends, which lost 7 bases and 2 bases, there was a span of 13 bases. Germline CDR1 is SNHLY and CDR2 is FYNNEI. Here the CDR3 reads CASIARRFTDTQYF. The CDR3 DNA reads TGTGCCAGCATAGCTCGGCGATTCACAGATACGCAGTATTTT. Full variable domain (rest looked up from reference TRBV2 and TRBJ2-3): EPEVTQTPSHQVTQMGQEVILRCVPISNHLYFYWYRQILGQKVEFLVSFYNNEISEKSEIFDDQFSVERPDGSNFTLKIRSTKLEDSAMYFCASIARRFTDTQYFGPGTRLTVL.

The CDR3 DNA reads as TGCGCCAGCAGCTTAGGACAGGGTGGGACTTTCTTT. It codes for CASSLGQGGTFF. The J gene is TRBJ1-1, the V gene TRBV5-1, with 8 bases fitting TRBD1. Unmatched junction bases numbered 6, after V lost 2 bases and J lost 12 bases. This CDR3 comprises 12 residues. Germline CDR1 and CDR2: SGHRS and YFSETQ.

The chain is built from TRBV15 and TRBJ1-2; 10 nucleotides match TRBD1. Unmatched junction bases numbered 7, after V lost 8 bases and J lost 4 bases. The CDR3 consists of 14 residues. Germline values: CDR1 LNHNV, CDR2 YYDKDF (reference sequence). This CDR3 reads CATSPGTGVYGYTF. CDR3 in DNA: TGTGCCACCTCTCCGGGGACAGGGGTCTATGGCTACACCTTC.

This clone was recorded at least ten times. The chain is built from TRBV2 and TRBJ1-5; 11 bases agree with TRBD1. V trimming: 6 bases; J trimming: 6 bases; junction bases outside the gene matches: 10. The CDR3 runs 16 residues. Germline V gives CDR1 SNHLY, CDR2 FYNNEI. The CDR3 DNA reads as TGTGCCAGCAGCACCCGGACAGGGGGCGCGGGTCAGCCCCAGCATTTT. This gives the protein CASSTRTGGAGQPQHF.

As for this clone: The same CDR3 can be traced to other DNA sequences in this sample. The chain has TRBV29-1 and TRBJ2-1; 10 bases are shared with TRBD1. Germline loops: CDR1 SQVTM, CDR2 ANQGSEA. CDR3 length: 13 amino acids. J lost 3 bases, V lost 4 bases, and 0 bases had no gene match. CDR3 DNA sequence: TGCAGCGTTGGGACAGGGGGCTACAATGAGCAGTTCTTC. Protein: CSVGTGGYNEQFF.

This clone was recorded a few times. V usage is TRBV14 and J usage is TRBJ2-3, with 10 positions matching TRBD2. The CDR3 is 12 residues long. Germline assignment: CDR1 SGHDN and CDR2 FVKESK. The trim removed 6 bases at V and 11 bases at J, leaving 5 bases unmatched. CDR3 region: CASRGTSDLQYF. The CDR3 DNA reads TGTGCCAGCAGAGGGACTAGCGATTTGCAGTATTTT.

The rearrangement joins TRBV4-2 to TRBJ1-5; no clear D. CDR1 and CDR2 from the germline V gene are LGHNA and YNFKEQ. The CDR3 is made up of 16 amino acids. The germline V and J ends were trimmed by 1 base and 2 bases, with 12 bases remaining between them. CDR3 sequence: CASSQGEGIGNQPQHF. The CDR3 nucleotides are TGTGCCAGCAGCCAAGGGGAGGGAATCGGCAATCAGCCCCAGCATTTT.

CDR3 loop: CASSRRAGMDEQYF. CDR3 in DNA: TGTGCCAGCAGCCGTCGGGCGGGAATGGACGAGCAGTACTTC. This sequence joins TRBV9 and TRBJ2-7; D is perhaps TRBD2 (6 bases). The CDR3 has 14 residues. V lost 4 bases, J lost 5 bases, and 16 bases lay in between. Germline CDR1 is SGDLS and CDR2 is YYNGEE.

The chain recombines TRBV5-1 with TRBJ2-1, with 9 bases fitting TRBD1. J gave up 10 bases and V 2 bases, and 7 bases lay outside the gene matches. Germline CDR1 SGHRS, CDR2 YFSETQ. The CDR3 contains 14 residues. The CDR3 DNA sequence: TGCGCCAGCAGCTTAGGACAGGGGCCTGGGGAGCAGTTCTTC. It translates to CASSLGQGPGEQFF.

The chain links TRBV9 to TRBJ1-2, with 8 bases identical to TRBD1. J gave up 7 bases and V 4 bases, and 15 bases lay outside the gene matches. There are 16 residues in the CDR3. Germline CDR1 SGDLS, CDR2 YYNGEE. CDR3 sequence: CASSPQNRGTSGGYTF. The CDR3 bases are TGTGCCAGCAGCCCGCAGAACAGGGGGACGTCGGGTGGCTACACCTTC.

For the CDR3, the DNA is TGTGCCAGCAGTTTACTACAGGGGACTGATCAGCCCCAGCATTTT. Amino acid sequence: CASSLLQGTDQPQHF. The V call is TRBV28, the J call TRBJ1-5, with TRBD1 matching over 7 bases. Germline loops: CDR1 MDHEN, CDR2 SYDVKM. The CDR3 extends over 15 amino acids. The ends lost 2 bases at V and 5 bases at J; junction bases unmatched: 6.

V gene TRBV27 combines with J gene TRBJ1-1, with D unclear. CDR3 length: 13 amino acids. Trimming took off 2 bases at V and 1 base at J, with 5 bases between the two ends. Germline CDR1 is MNHEY and CDR2 is SMNVEV (reference sequence). The CDR3 reads CASSLTGNTEAFF. CDR3 sequence (DNA): TGTGCCAGCAGTTTAACGGGGAACACTGAAGCTTTCTTT.

The chain couples TRBV24-1 to TRBJ2-7; 7 bases line up with TRBD1. Looked up from germline, CDR1 is KGHDR and CDR2 is SFDVKD. CDR3 size: 16 residues. V gave up 4 bases and J gave up 0 bases; unmatched junction bases: 8. The CDR3, as DNA: TGTGCCACCAGTGACACGGGACAGTCGAGCTCCTACGAGCAGTACTTC. Protein sequence: CATSDTGQSSSYEQYF.

The genes are TRBV2 and TRBJ2-7; D perhaps matches TRBD2 (7 bases). CDR1 is SNHLY and CDR2 is FYNNEI in the germline V gene. This CDR3 is built from 13 residues. The V end was cut by 6 bases, the J end by 3 bases, with 12 bases between. The CDR3 is CASSPRGLYEQYF. The CDR3 nucleotides read TGTGCCAGCAGCCCGCGGGGGCTCTACGAGCAGTACTTC. Drawing the rest from reference TRBV2 and TRBJ2-7, the complete variable domain is EPEVTQTPSHQVTQMGQEVILRCVPISNHLYFYWYRQILGQKVEFLVSFYNNEISEKSEIFDDQFSVERPDGSNFTLKIRSTKLEDSAMYFCASSPRGLYEQYFGPGTRLTVT.

This chain uses TRBV29-1 with TRBJ2-1; 10 nucleotides line up with TRBD1. Germline V gene lookup returns CDR1 SQVTM and CDR2 ANQGSEA. V lost 7 bases, J lost 4 bases, and 7 bases stayed unmatched. The CDR3 runs 14 residues. The CDR3 sequence: CSGTGTGVYNEQFF. The CDR3 nucleotides are TGCAGCGGCACCGGGACAGGGGTTTACAATGAGCAGTTCTTC.

The chain has TRBV5-1 and TRBJ2-7; TRBD2 aligns across 7 bases. In germline, CDR1 is SGHRS, CDR2 YFSETQ. The CDR3 contains 14 residues. The V segment lost 0 bases and the J segment 6 bases; nucleotides outside the gene matches: 6. CDR3 amino acids: CASSLGTPSGEQYF. The DNA for the CDR3 is TGCGCCAGCAGCTTGGGGACCCCTAGCGGCGAGCAGTACTTC.

The rearrangement links TRBV5-1 to TRBJ1-1, with 7 positions matching TRBD1. CDR3 length equals 17 residues. Unmatched junction bases numbered 14, after V lost 3 bases and J lost 3 bases. From germline, CDR1 is SGHRS and CDR2 YFSETQ. This CDR3 reads CASSSQGDSMYDTEAFF. The CDR3 DNA reads TGCGCCAGCAGCTCCCAGGGGGACAGTATGTATGACACTGAAGCTTTCTTT.

A single count supports this clone. This chain uses TRBV29-1 with TRBJ1-4, with TRBD1 as a possible D gene (5 bases). Germline values: CDR1 SQVTM, CDR2 ANQGSEA. The CDR3 spans 15 residues. The V and J ends lost 5 bases and 3 bases respectively, with 16 bases between them. This chain's CDR3 is CSVFIRVTANEKLFF. Written as DNA, the CDR3 is TGCAGCGTTTTTATCAGGGTTACGGCTAATGAAAAACTGTTTTTT.

This chain connects TRBV5-4 to TRBJ1-2, with TRBD1 matching over 7 bases. The CDR3 spans 18 residues. V lost 3 bases and J lost 4; bases outside the gene matches: 18. Germline CDR1 reads SGHNT; CDR2 reads YYREEE (reference sequence). As DNA, the CDR3 is TGTGCCAGCAGCTCCGAAAGACAGGGTTCGGGCTTGGGCTATGGCTACACCTTC. Amino acids: CASSSERQGSGLGYGYTF.